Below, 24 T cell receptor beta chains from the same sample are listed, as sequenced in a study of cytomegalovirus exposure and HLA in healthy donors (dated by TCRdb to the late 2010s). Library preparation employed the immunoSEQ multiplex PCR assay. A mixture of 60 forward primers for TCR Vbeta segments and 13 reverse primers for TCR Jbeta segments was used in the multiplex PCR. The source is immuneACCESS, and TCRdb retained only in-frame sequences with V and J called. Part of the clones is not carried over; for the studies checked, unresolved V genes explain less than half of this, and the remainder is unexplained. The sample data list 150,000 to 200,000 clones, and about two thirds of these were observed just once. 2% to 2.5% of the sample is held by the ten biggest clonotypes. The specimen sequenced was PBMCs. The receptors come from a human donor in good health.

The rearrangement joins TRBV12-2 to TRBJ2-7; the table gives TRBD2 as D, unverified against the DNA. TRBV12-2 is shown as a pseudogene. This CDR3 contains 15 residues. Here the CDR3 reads CASRLARGLGSEQYF. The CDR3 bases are TGTGCAAGTCGCTTAGCGCGTGGACTAGGATCCGAGCAGTACTTC.

The CDR3: CASSLLAGGGNEQFF. The DNA of the CDR3 is TGTGCCAGCAGTCTTCTAGCGGGGGGCGGGAATGAGCAGTTCTTC. J is TRBJ2-1 and V is TRBV6-5, with 11 bases identical to TRBD2. The CDR3 contains 15 residues. Germline assignment: CDR1 MNHEY and CDR2 SVGAGI. The junction had 7 bases not matched to a gene; V was cut back by 5 bases and J by 7 bases.

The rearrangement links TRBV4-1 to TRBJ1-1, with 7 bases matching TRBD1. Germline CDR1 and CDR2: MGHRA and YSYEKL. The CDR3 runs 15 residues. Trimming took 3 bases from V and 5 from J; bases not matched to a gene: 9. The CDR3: CASSHEQGVRTEAFF. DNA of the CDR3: TGCGCCAGCAGCCACGAGCAGGGGGTTCGGACTGAAGCTTTCTTT.

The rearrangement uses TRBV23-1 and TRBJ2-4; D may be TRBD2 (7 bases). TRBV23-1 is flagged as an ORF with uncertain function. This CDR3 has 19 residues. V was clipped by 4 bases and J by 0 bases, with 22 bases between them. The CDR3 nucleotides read TGCGCCAGCAGTCGGGGGGGACACCCCCCGACGTTAGCCAAAAACATTCAGTACTTC. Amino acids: CASSRGGHPPTLAKNIQYF.

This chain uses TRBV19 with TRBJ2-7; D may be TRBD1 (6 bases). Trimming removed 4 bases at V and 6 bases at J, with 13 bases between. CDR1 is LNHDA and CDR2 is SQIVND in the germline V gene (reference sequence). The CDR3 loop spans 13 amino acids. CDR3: CASSTPAGAEQYF. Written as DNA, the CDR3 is TGTGCCAGTAGTACCCCGGCAGGGGCCGAGCAGTACTTC. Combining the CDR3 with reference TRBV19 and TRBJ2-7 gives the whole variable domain DGGITQSPKYLFRKEGQNVTLSCEQNLNHDAMYWYRQDPGQGLRLIYYSQIVNDFQKGDIAEGYSVSREKKESFPLTVTSAQKNPTAFYLCASSTPAGAEQYFGPGTRLTVT.

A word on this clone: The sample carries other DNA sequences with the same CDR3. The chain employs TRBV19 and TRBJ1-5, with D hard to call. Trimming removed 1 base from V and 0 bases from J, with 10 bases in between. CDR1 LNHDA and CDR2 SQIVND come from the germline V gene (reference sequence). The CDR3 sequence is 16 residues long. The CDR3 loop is CASSIATGYSNQPQHF. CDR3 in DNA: TGTGCCAGTAGTATAGCGACGGGATATAGCAATCAGCCCCAGCATTTT.

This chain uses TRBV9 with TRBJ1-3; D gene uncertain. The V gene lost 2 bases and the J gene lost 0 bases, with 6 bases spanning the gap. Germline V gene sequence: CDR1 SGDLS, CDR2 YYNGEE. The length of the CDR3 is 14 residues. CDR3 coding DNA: TGTGCCAGCAGCGTGGGAGTCTCTGGAAACACCATATATTTT. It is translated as CASSVGVSGNTIYF.

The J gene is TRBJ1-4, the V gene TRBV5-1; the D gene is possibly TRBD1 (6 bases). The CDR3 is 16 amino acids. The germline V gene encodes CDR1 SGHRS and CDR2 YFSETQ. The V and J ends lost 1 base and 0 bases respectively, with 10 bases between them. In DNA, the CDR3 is TGCGCCAGCAGCTTGTTTCCAGGGGCAACTAATGAAAAACTGTTTTTT. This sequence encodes CASSLFPGATNEKLFF.

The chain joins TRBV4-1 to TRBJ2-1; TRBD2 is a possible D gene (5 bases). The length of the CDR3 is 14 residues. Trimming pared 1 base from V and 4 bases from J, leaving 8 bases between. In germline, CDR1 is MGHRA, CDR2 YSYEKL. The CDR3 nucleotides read TGCGCCAGCAGCCAAGTGGACTTATACAATGAGCAGTTCTTC. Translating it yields CASSQVDLYNEQFF.

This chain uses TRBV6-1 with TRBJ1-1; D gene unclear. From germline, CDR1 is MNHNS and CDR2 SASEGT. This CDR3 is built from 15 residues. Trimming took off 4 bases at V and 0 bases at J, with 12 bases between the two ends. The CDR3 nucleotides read TGTGCCAGCAGTGGAGGTACGAGGATGAACACTGAAGCTTTCTTT. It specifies CASSGGTRMNTEAFF.

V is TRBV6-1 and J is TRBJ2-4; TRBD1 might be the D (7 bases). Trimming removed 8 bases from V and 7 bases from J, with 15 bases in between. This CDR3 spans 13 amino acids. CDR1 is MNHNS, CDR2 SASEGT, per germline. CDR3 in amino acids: CASAGQRRNIQYF. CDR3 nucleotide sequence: TGTGCCAGCGCGGGACAGAGGAGGAACATTCAGTACTTC.

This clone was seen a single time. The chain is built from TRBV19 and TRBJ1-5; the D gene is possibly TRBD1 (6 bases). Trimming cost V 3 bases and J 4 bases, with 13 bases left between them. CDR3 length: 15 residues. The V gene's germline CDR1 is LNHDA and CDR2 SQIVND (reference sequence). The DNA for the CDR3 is TGTGCCAGTAGTATGGGGGCGTGGGGGAATCAGCCCCAGCATTTT. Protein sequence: CASSMGAWGNQPQHF.

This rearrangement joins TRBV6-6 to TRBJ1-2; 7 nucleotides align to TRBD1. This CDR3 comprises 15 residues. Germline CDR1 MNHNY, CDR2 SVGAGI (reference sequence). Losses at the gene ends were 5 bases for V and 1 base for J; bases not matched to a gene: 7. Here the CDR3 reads CASSPGQADNYGYTF. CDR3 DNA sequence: TGTGCCAGCAGTCCAGGACAGGCGGATAACTATGGCTACACCTTC.

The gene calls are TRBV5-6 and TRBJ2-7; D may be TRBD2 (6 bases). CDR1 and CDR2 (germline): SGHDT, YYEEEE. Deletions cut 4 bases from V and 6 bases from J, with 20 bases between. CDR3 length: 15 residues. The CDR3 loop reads CASSLGLTSSVEQYF. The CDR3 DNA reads TGTGCCAGCAGCCTTGGGTTGACTAGTAGTGTCGAGCAGTACTTC.

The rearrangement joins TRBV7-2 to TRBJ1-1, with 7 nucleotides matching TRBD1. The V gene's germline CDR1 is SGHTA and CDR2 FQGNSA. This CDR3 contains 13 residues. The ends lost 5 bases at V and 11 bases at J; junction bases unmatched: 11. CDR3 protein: CASSAHGQEGAFF. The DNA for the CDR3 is TGTGCCAGCAGCGCCCACGGACAGGAGGGGGCTTTCTTT.

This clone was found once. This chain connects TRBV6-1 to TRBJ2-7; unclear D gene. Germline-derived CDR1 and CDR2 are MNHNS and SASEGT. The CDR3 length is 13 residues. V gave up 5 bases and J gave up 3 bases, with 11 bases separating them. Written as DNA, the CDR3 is TGTGCCAGCAGTCTTACAGACCTCTACGAGCAGTACTTC. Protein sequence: CASSLTDLYEQYF.

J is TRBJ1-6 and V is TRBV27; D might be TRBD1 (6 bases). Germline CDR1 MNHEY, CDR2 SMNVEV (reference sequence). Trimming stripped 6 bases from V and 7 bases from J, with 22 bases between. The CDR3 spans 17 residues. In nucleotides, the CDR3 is TGTGCCAGCAGGATCCAGGACAGACTAACTCAAAATTCACCCCTCCACTTT. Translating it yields CASRIQDRLTQNSPLHF.

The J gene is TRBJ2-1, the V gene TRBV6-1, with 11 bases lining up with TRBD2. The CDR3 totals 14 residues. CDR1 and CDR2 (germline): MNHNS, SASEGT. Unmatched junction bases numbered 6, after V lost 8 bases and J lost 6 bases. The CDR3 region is CASPTSGVVNEQFF. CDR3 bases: TGTGCCAGCCCGACTAGCGGGGTAGTCAATGAGCAGTTCTTC.

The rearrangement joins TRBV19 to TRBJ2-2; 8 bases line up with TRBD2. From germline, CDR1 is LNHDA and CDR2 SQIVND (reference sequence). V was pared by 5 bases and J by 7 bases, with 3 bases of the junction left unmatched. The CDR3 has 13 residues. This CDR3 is CASSLLAGGELFF. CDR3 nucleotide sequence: TGTGCCAGTAGTCTCCTAGCGGGCGGGGAGCTGTTTTTT. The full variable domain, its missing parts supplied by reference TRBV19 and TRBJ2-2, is DGGITQSPKYLFRKEGQNVTLSCEQNLNHDAMYWYRQDPGQGLRLIYYSQIVNDFQKGDIAEGYSVSREKKESFPLTVTSAQKNPTAFYLCASSLLAGGELFFGEGSRLTVL.

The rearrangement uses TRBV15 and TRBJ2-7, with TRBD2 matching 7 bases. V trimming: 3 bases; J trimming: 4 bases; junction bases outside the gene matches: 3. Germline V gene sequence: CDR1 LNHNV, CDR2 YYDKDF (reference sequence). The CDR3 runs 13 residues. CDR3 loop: CATSRASGYEQYF. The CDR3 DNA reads TGTGCCACCAGCAGGGCTAGCGGATACGAGCAGTACTTC. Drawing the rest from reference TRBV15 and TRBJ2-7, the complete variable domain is DAMVIQNPRYQVTQFGKPVTLSCSQTLNHNVMYWYQQKSSQAPKLLFHYYDKDFNNEADTPDNFQSRRPNTSFCFLDIRSPGLGDTAMYLCATSRASGYEQYFGPGTRLTVT.

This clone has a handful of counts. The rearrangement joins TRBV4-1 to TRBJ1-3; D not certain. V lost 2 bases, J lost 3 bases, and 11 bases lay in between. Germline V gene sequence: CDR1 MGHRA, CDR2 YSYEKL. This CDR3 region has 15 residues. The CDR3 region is CASSQRPGLGNTIYF. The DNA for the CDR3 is TGCGCCAGCAGCCAAAGACCAGGACTTGGAAACACCATATATTTT.

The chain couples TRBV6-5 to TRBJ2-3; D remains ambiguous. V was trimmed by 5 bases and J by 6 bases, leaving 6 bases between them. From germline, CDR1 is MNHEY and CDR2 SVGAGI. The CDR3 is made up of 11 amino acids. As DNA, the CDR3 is TGTGCCAGCAGTATGGCTGATACGCAGTATTTT. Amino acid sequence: CASSMADTQYF.

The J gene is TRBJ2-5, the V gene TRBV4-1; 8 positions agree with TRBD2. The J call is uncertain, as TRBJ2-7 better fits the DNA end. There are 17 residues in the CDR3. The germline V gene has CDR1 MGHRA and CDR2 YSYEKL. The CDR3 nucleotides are TGCGCCAGCAGCCAAGAAGAGCTCTGGCGGGGGGTCTACGAGCAGTACTTC. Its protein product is CASSQEELWRGVYEQYF.

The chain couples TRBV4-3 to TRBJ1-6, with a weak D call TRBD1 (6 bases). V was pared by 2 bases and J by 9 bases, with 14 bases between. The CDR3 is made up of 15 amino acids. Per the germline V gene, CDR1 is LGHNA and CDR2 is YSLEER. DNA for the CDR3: TGCGCCAGCAGCCAAAAACAGGGTCGCAGTTCACCCCTCCACTTT. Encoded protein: CASSQKQGRSSPLHF.